Below are 21 T cell receptor beta chains sequenced from a single sample in a study of T cells in Graves' hyperthyroidism and ophthalmopathy. The CDR3 regions of TCR beta were amplified from RNA transcripts. HTBI primers were used for first-round RT-PCR of the TCR CDR3. Each CDR3 protein is one row after TCRdb ran MiXCR on the multiplex PCR reads. The top ten hold roughly 7.1% of the sample, which has some 570,000 distinct CDR3 sequences, 14% seen once. Sequenced input: blood. Receptors were obtained from a young woman with Graves' ophthalmopathy.

As DNA, the CDR3 is TGTGCCAGCAGCGCCCGCCGGGGGGAGGGGAACACCGGGGAGCTGTTTTTT. Amino acids: CASSARRGEGNTGELFF. The chain combines TRBV5-4 with TRBJ2-2; TRBD2 agrees at 7 bases. This CDR3 is built from 17 residues. Per the germline V gene, CDR1 is SGHNT and CDR2 is YYREEE (reference sequence). The ends lost 4 bases at V and 1 base at J; junction bases unmatched: 10.

The chain carries TRBV3-1 and TRBJ1-2; a possible D gene is TRBD1 (6 bases). Trimming removed 6 bases at V and 3 bases at J, with 14 bases between. The germline V gene encodes CDR1 LGHDT and CDR2 YNNKEL (reference sequence). The CDR3 runs 14 residues. CDR3 sequence: CASSGGGQDYGYTF. CDR3 sequence (DNA): TGTGCCAGCAGTGGCGGGGGGCAGGACTATGGCTACACCTTC.

This clonotype was counted at least ten times. The gene calls are TRBV30 and TRBJ1-1, with D possibly matching TRBD1 (5 bases). This CDR3 comprises 15 residues. V was clipped by 2 bases and J by 0 bases, with 13 bases between them. Germline CDR1 GTSNPN, CDR2 SVGIG (reference sequence). The CDR3 is CAWSFPGTVNTEAFF. CDR3 in DNA: TGTGCCTGGAGTTTTCCTGGGACGGTGAACACTGAAGCTTTCTTT.

This chain links TRBV29-1 with TRBJ2-2; TRBD2 aligns across 7 bases. The CDR3 spans 14 residues. V gave up 3 bases and J gave up 1 base; unmatched junction bases: 2. Per germline, CDR1 SQVTM and CDR2 ANQGSEA. The CDR3 reads CSVELAGNTGELFF. The DNA for the CDR3 is TGCAGCGTTGAGTTAGCGGGGAACACCGGGGAGCTGTTTTTT.

This clonotype was recorded at least ten times. The chain links TRBV20-1 to TRBJ2-1, with TRBD2 matching over 10 bases. Germline CDR1 DFQATT, CDR2 SNEGSKA (reference sequence). With V trimmed by 1 base and J by 8 bases, 5 bases remained unmatched. The CDR3 is 14 residues long. This CDR3 reads CSARVPSGSDEQFF. The CDR3 nucleotides are TGCAGTGCTAGAGTACCTAGCGGGAGTGATGAGCAGTTCTTC.

This clonotype was observed many times. This rearrangement joins TRBV20-1 to TRBJ1-2; D perhaps matches TRBD1 (5 bases). Trimming cost V 0 bases and J 2 bases, with 16 bases left between them. CDR3 length: 16 residues. Germline loops: CDR1 DFQATT, CDR2 SNEGSKA (reference sequence). The CDR3 here is CSARDLTGTSNYGYTF. The CDR3 DNA is TGCAGTGCTAGAGATCTCACAGGAACCTCAAACTATGGCTACACCTTC.

This clonotype has at least ten counts. The rearrangement uses TRBV13 and TRBJ2-1, with TRBD2 matching 10 bases. The CDR3 sequence is 18 residues long. CDR1 and CDR2 from the germline V gene are PRHDT and FYEKMQ (reference sequence). J lost 1 base, V lost 2 bases, and 8 bases had no gene match. The CDR3 coding sequence is TGTGCCAGCAGCTTATTCCCTAGCGGGGGTCGTTCCTACAATGAGCAGTTCTTC. It specifies CASSLFPSGGRSYNEQFF.

This clonotype was counted only a few times. This rearrangement joins TRBV19 to TRBJ2-1, with 11 nucleotides matching TRBD2. Germline CDR1 and CDR2: LNHDA and SQIVND (reference sequence). The length of the CDR3 is 19 residues. The ends lost 1 base at V and 0 bases at J; junction bases unmatched: 8. The CDR3 loop reads CASSIGRSGRGFSYNEQFF. Here the CDR3 DNA reads TGTGCCAGTAGTATAGGTCGTAGCGGGAGGGGCTTCTCCTACAATGAGCAGTTCTTC. Full variable domain (missing parts from reference TRBV19 and TRBJ2-1): DGGITQSPKYLFRKEGQNVTLSCEQNLNHDAMYWYRQDPGQGLRLIYYSQIVNDFQKGDIAEGYSVSREKKESFPLTVTSAQKNPTAFYLCASSIGRSGRGFSYNEQFFGPGTRLTVL.

This clonotype was observed at least ten times. V gene TRBV6-1 combines with J gene TRBJ2-5, with TRBD1 matching over 7 bases. The germline V gene has CDR1 MNHNS and CDR2 SASEGT. V lost 5 bases and J lost 5; bases outside the gene matches: 8. The CDR3 spans 14 residues. DNA of the CDR3: TGTGCCAGCAGTTACCTCACAGGGGAGGAGACCCAGTACTTC. This gives the protein CASSYLTGEETQYF.

This chain uses TRBV30 with TRBJ2-7, with TRBD1 as a possible D gene (5 bases). Trimming removed 1 base from V and 3 bases from J, with 7 bases in between. The CDR3 contains 12 residues. Germline assignment: CDR1 GTSNPN and CDR2 SVGIG (reference sequence). The chain's CDR3 is CAWSEQGYEQYF. CDR3 nucleotide sequence: TGTGCCTGGAGTGAGCAGGGCTACGAGCAGTACTTC.

Only a few counts were recorded for this clonotype. The chain joins TRBV9 to TRBJ2-7; 9 bases align to TRBD1. Germline CDR1 SGDLS, CDR2 YYNGEE. The V gene end was trimmed by 2 bases and the J gene end by 5 bases; junction bases not matched to a gene: 11. This CDR3 has 16 residues. The CDR3 DNA reads as TGTGCCAGCAGCGTTGCGACCGGGACAGGGAACGACGAGCAGTACTTC. It specifies CASSVATGTGNDEQYF. The complete variable domain, with remaining parts taken from reference TRBV9 and TRBJ2-7, reads DSGVTQTPKHLITATGQRVTLRCSPRSGDLSVYWYQQSLDQGLQFLIQYYNGEERAKGNILERFSAQQFPDLHSELNLSSLELGDSALYFCASSVATGTGNDEQYFGPGTRLTVT.

The sample holds many counts of this clonotype. V gene TRBV12-3 or TRBV12-4 combines with J gene TRBJ2-1; maybe TRBD1 (5 bases). The CDR3 has 15 amino acids. V dropped 3 bases and J dropped 0 bases, with 9 bases sitting between them. CDR3 DNA: TGTGCCAGCAGTTTTGGACACGGCTCCTACAATGAGCAGTTCTTC. Protein sequence: CASSFGHGSYNEQFF.

This clonotype was detected many times. The rearrangement links TRBV7-9 to TRBJ2-7, with TRBD1 identical over 9 bases. After removal of 5 bases from V and 3 bases from J, the junction contained 8 bases not matched to a gene. Germline CDR1 and CDR2: SEHNR and FQNEAQ (reference sequence). This CDR3 spans 15 amino acids. DNA of the CDR3: TGTGCCAGCAGCCCGGAGTCGGGACAGGGCTACGAGCAGTACTTC. This translates into CASSPESGQGYEQYF.

DNA of the CDR3: TGCAGTGCTAGACCAGGAGCAGGGACAGGAGACTCTGGAAACACCATATATTTT. Translating gives CSARPGAGTGDSGNTIYF. The V and J genes are TRBV20-1 and TRBJ1-3; 8 bases agree with TRBD1. Germline CDR1 and CDR2: DFQATT and SNEGSKA (reference sequence). This CDR3 region has 18 residues. V lost 2 bases, J lost 0 bases, and 12 bases stayed unmatched.

This chain links TRBV19 with TRBJ2-5, with TRBD2 as a possible D gene (6 bases). The CDR3 totals 14 residues. V was clipped by 5 bases and J by 5 bases, with 15 bases between them. Germline assignment: CDR1 LNHDA and CDR2 SQIVND (reference sequence). The CDR3 spells CASSALLEGETQYF. Here the CDR3 DNA reads TGTGCCAGTAGTGCCTTATTGGAGGGGGAGACCCAGTACTTC.

A few counts support this clonotype. This sequence joins TRBV4-2 and TRBJ1-3; 8 nucleotides align to TRBD1. Trimming at V came to 1 base and at J to 5 bases, leaving 4 bases not matched to a gene. The CDR3 runs 15 residues. Germline V gene data show CDR1 as LGHNA and CDR2 as YNFKEQ. The CDR3 loop is CASSQATGERNTIYF. CDR3 sequence (DNA): TGTGCCAGCAGCCAAGCGACAGGGGAAAGAAACACCATATATTTT.

This clonotype was recorded many times. The V call is TRBV20-1, the J call TRBJ2-1, with 8 bases matching TRBD2. The CDR3 contains 18 residues. Per the germline V gene, CDR1 is DFQATT and CDR2 is SNEGSKA (reference sequence). Trimming cost V 0 bases and J 0 bases; bases outside gene matches: 10. The CDR3 DNA reads as TGCAGTGCTAGAGATCGGAGGGTAGCGGGGAACTCCTACAATGAGCAGTTCTTC. This translates into CSARDRRVAGNSYNEQFF.

The chain couples TRBV5-6 to TRBJ2-6; 10 nucleotides align to TRBD1. The CDR3 spans 19 residues. In germline, CDR1 is SGHDT, CDR2 YYEEEE. With 4 bases clipped from V and 3 bases from J, the junction kept 13 bases outside the gene matches. The CDR3 nucleotides read TGTGCCAGCAGCGCCGACAGGGGGCTAGGGGTAGGTGGGGCCAACGTCCTGACTTTC. Encoded protein: CASSADRGLGVGGANVLTF.

There are many counts of this clonotype. The chain recombines TRBV28 with TRBJ2-1; 9 bases are a match to TRBD2. V lost 3 bases to trimming and J lost 8 bases; unmatched junction nucleotides: 17. Per germline, CDR1 MDHEN and CDR2 SYDVKM. CDR3 size: 18 residues. CDR3 in amino acids: CASSLGPLNPSGTYEQFF. CDR3 nucleotides: TGTGCCAGCAGTTTGGGCCCATTAAATCCTAGCGGGACCTATGAGCAGTTCTTC. Drawing the rest from reference TRBV28 and TRBJ2-1, the complete variable domain is DVKVTQSSRYLVKRTGEKVFLECVQDMDHENMFWYRQDPGLGLRLIYFSYDVKMKEKGDIPEGYSVSREKKERFSLILESASTNQTSMYLCASSLGPLNPSGTYEQFFGPGTRLTVL.

This clonotype was recorded at least ten times. The chain carries TRBV6-1 and TRBJ1-6, with D maybe TRBD1 (6 bases). Germline CDR1 MNHNS, CDR2 SASEGT. CDR3 length equals 13 residues. The chain's CDR3 is CAIRGAYNSPLHF. As DNA, the CDR3 is TGTGCGATCAGGGGTGCCTATAATTCACCCCTCCACTTT.

The sample holds a few counts of this clonotype. A much more abundant neighbour one base away suggests this may be a read error. The gene calls are TRBV12-3 or TRBV12-4 and TRBJ2-3; D is undetermined. The CDR3 extends over 17 amino acids. The CDR3 protein is CASNLVMRMYRTDTQYF. Written as DNA, the CDR3 is TGTGCCAGCAATTTAGTTATGCGCATGTATAGGACAGATACGCAGTATTTT.